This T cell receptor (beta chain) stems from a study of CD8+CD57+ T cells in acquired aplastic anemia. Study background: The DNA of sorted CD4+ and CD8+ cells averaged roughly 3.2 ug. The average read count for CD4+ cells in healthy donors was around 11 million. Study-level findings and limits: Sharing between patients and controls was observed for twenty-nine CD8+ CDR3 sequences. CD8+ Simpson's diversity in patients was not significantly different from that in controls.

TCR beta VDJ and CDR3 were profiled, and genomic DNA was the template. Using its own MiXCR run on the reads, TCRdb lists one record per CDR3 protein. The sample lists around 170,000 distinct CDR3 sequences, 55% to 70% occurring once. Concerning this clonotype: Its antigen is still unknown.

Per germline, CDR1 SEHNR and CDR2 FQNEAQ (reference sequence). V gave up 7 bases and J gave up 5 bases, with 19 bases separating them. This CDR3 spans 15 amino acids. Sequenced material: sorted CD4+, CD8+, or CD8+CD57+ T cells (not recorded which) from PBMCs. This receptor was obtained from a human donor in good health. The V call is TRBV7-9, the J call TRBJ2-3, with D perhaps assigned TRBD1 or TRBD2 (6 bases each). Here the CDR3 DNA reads TGTGCCAGCACCCTCCGGTGGGGGGCAGAAGATACGCAGTATTTT. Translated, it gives CASTLRWGAEDTQYF.